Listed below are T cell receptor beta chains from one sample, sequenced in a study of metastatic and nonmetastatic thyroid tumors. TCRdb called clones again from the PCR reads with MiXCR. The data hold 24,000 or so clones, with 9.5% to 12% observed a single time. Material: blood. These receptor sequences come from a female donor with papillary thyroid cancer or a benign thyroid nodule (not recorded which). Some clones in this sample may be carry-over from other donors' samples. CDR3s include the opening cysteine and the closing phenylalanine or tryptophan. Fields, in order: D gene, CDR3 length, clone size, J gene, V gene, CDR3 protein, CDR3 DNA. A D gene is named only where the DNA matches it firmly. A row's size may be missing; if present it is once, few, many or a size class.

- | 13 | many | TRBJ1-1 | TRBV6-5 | CASSYGRSTEAFF | TGTGCCAGCAGTTACGGGCGGAGCACTGAAGCTTTCTTT
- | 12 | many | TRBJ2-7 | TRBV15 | CATSRGRETQYF | TGTGCCACCAGCAGAGGCAGGGAAACGCAGTACTTC
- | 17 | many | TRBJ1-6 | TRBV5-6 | CASSFFGGQTSNSPLHF | TGTGCCAGCAGCTTTTTTGGCGGACAGACCTCTAATTCACCCCTCCACTTT
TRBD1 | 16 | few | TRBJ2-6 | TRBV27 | CASSLGQVAGANFLTF | TGTGCCAGCAGCCTGGGACAGGTGGCTGGGGCCAACTTCCTGACTTTC
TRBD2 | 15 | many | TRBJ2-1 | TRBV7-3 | CASSLLAGVYNEQFF | TGTGCCAGCAGCTTACTAGCGGGAGTCTACAATGAGCAGTTCTTC
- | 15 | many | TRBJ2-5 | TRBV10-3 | CAMYDQVGGQETQYF | TGTGCCATGTACGACCAGGTAGGGGGCCAAGAGACCCAGTACTTC
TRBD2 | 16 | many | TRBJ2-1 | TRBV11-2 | CASSTAGTSGSYGQFF | TGTGCCAGCAGCACGGCCGGGACTAGCGGGAGTTATGGGCAGTTCTTC
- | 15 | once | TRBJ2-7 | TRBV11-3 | CASISRTWPSYEQYF | TGTGCCAGCATCTCTAGGACATGGCCCTCCTACGAGCAGTACTTC
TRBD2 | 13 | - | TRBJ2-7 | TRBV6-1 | CASSEQAGDEQYF | TGTGCCAGCAGTGAACAGGCGGGAGACGAGCAGTACTTC
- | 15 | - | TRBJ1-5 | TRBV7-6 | CASSLIGLSNQNQHF | TGTGCCAGCAGCTTAATAGGGTTAAGCAATCAGAACCAGCATTTT
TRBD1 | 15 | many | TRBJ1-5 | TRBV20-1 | CSARDPDRSNQPQHF | TGCAGTGCTAGAGATCCGGACAGGAGCAATCAGCCCCAGCATTTT
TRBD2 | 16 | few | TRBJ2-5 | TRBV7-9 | CASSRRTSGRWETQYF | TGTGCCAGCAGCCGTCGGACTAGCGGGAGGTGGGAGACCCAGTACTTC
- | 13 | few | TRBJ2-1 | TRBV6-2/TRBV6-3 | CASRASSYNEQFF | TGTGCCAGCAGGGCTAGTTCCTACAATGAGCAGTTCTTC
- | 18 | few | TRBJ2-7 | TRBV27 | CASSFSWDTRDTNYEQYF | TGTGCCAGTAGTTTTTCATGGGACACACGGGACACAAACTACGAGCAGTACTTC
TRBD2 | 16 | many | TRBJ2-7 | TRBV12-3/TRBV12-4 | CASSLARLAGAHEQYF | TGTGCCAGCAGTTTAGCCCGACTAGCGGGAGCGCACGAGCAGTACTTC
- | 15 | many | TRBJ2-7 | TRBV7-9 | CASRPPGKLSYEQYF | TGTGCCAGCAGACCCCCGGGAAAACTATCCTACGAGCAGTACTTC
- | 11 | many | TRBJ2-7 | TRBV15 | CATSREYEQYF | TGTGCCACCAGCAGAGAGTACGAGCAGTACTTC
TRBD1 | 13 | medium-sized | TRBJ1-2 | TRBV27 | CASSFQGGYGYTF | TGTGCCAGCAGTTTCCAGGGGGGCTATGGCTACACCTTC
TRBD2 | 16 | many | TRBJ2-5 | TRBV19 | CASSIAASGRAETQYF | TGTGCCAGTAGTATAGCGGCTAGCGGGAGGGCAGAGACCCAGTACTTC
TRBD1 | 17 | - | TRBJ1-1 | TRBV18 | CASSPLGQAPMNTEAFF | TGTGCCAGCTCACCACTTGGACAGGCACCTATGAACACTGAAGCTTTCTTT
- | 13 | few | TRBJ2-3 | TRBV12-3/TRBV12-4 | CASSLAGVDTQYF | TGTGCCAGCAGTTTAGCGGGGGTGGATACGCAGTATTTT
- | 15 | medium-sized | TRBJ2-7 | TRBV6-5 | CASSYSTGTTYEQYF | TGTGCCAGCAGTTACTCGACAGGGACTACCTACGAGCAGTACTTC
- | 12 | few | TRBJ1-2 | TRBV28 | CASTTGRYGYTF | TGTGCCAGCACGACGGGGAGGTATGGCTACACCTTC
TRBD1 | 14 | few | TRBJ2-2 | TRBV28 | CASSRQGAGRELLF | TGTGCCAGCAGTAGACAGGGGGCGGGCAGGGAGCTGCTTTTT
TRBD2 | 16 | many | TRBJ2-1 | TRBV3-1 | CASSQDPGGSYNEQFF | TGTGCCAGCAGCCAAGATCCGGGAGGCTCCTACAATGAGCAGTTCTTC
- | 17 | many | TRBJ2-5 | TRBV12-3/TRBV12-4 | CASRPIRQGGGQETQYF | TGTGCCAGCAGACCCATCAGACAGGGAGGAGGGCAAGAGACCCAGTACTTC
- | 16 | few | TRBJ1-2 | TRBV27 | CASWWWRHRSNYGYTF | TGTGCCAGCTGGTGGTGGCGGCATCGATCTAACTATGGCTACACCTTC
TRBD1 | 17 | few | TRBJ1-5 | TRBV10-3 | CATDRGGKGAGNQPQHF | TGTGCCACCGACCGTGGGGGGAAGGGGGCGGGCAATCAGCCCCAGCATTTT